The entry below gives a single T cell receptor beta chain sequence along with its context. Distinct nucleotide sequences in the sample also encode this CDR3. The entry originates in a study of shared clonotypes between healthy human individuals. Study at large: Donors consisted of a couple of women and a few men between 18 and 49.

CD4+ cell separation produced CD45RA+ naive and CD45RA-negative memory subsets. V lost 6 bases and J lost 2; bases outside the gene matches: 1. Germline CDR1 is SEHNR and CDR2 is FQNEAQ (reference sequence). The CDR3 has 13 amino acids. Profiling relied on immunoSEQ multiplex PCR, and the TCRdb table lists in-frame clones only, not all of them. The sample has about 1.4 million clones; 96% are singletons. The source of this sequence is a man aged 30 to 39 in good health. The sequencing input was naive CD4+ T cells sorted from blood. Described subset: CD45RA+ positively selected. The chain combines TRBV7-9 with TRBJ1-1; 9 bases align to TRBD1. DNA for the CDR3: TGTGCCAGCAGGGACAGGGGAAACACTGAAGCTTTCTTT. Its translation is CASRDRGNTEAFF. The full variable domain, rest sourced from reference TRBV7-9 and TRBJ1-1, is DTGVSQNPRHKITKRGQNVTFRCDPISEHNRLYWYRQTLGQGPEFLTYFQNEAQLEKSRLLSDRFSAERPKGSFSTLEIQRTEQGDSAMYLCASRDRGNTEAFFGQGTRLTVV.